This TCR beta chain was identified in a study of blood T cell repertoires in COVID-19 (dated by TCRdb to 2019 to 2021). General notes on the study: The collaborator samples originated in the United States, Italy and Spain and spanned the acute and convalescent phases of COVID-19. The prospective study material was composed of cDNA or gDNA derived from T cells, B-cell-depleted T cells, or PBMCs. The repertoires were released in a freely available public database meant as a resource for research on the immune response to SARS-CoV-2. Where available, HLA class I and class II types were obtained from metadata supplied by the sample provider rather than from assay-based typing. Samples were obtained from the ongoing ImmuneRACE study (first 160 participants) and from some 1,300 subjects provided by 6 global collaborators. Deeply sampled blood TCRbeta repertoires from subjects exposed to, actively infected with, or recovered from COVID-19 were included in the dataset. The sample metadata nearly always contained a de-identified subject ID, COVID-19 status, age in years and sex. Findings and caveats that apply to the study as a whole: The quantity of clinical and demographic metadata differed by source and by participant and was supplied without curation.

This clone has just a few counts. Its antigen is not yet known. No base-level quality is on record; no much larger clone is a single base apart. V is pared back by 6 bases and J by 6 bases, with 14 bases lying between the germline termini. The CDR3 measures 13 amino acids from cysteine to phenylalanine. Only the CDR3 DNA stays, 39 bases, in frame from base 1. Participants in the prospective study were enrolled through a virtual design, were aged about 18 to 100 years, and lived in under 25 United States geographic areas. Cohort assignment in the prospective study relied on participant-reported clinical history from a screening survey and a study questionnaire. Recovered participants in ImmuneRACE Cohort 3 were defined by two consecutive negative NP/OP PCR tests, clearance by a healthcare professional, or resolution of symptoms. Mobile phlebotomists in the prospective study collected whole blood, serum and a nasopharyngeal or oropharyngeal swab from every participant. Additional blood draws and questionnaires over an approximately 2-month period could optionally be provided by prospective study participants. Before DNA extraction, blood samples from the prospective study were shipped at room temperature or frozen.

TCRbeta CDR3 regions were amplified from genomic DNA using the immunoSEQ Assay, a bias-controlled multiplex PCR. Per the source publication's procedure: Nucleated cell counts per sample were estimated from amplification of reference gene primers within the assay. To quantify the absolute abundance of each unique TCRbeta CDR3 rearrangement, sequence reads were collapsed and filtered. For each sample, productive Simpson clonality was calculated as the square root of Simpson's diversity index over productive rearrangements. TCRdb provides this immuneACCESS table in a form limited to in-frame rearrangements. Some clones are lacking; in checked studies, under half of them reflect an unresolved V gene, and why the rest are absent is not known. V and J calls and clone size are given by that table; D and trimming were obtained from the DNA. The sample has about 310,000 clones on record, approximately 88% of them singletons. The ten largest clonotypes hold more than 8.5% of the sample.

The chain uses TRBV12-3 or TRBV12-4 and TRBJ2-5; the D gene is perhaps TRBD2, from 5 matching bases. The sample comprised PBMCs or T cells enriched from blood (not recorded which). The clonotype comes from a woman between 18 and 29 years old who had recovered from COVID-19. The nucleotides are TGTGCCAGCAGGGTGGGAGATTATCAGACCCAGTACTTC. This is translated as CASRVGDYQTQYF.